The 5 T cell receptor beta chains below were found in one sample sequenced in a study of cytomegalovirus exposure and HLA in healthy donors. PCR used 60 Vbeta primers and 13 Jbeta primers. Profiled with immunoSEQ multiplex PCR; TCRdb holds only in-frame clones, not every one. The sample contains fewer than 120,000 clones, approximately 84% of which appear only once. Specimen: PBMCs. The receptors here all came from a man between 40 and 49 years old in good health and CMV-seronegative.

This clone has more than one count but fewer than ten. This chain joins TRBV29-1 and TRBJ2-3; D is ambiguous. Germline lookup yields CDR1 SQVTM and CDR2 ANQGSEA. The CDR3 consists of 12 residues. V was trimmed by 3 bases and J by 1 base, leaving 5 bases between them. The CDR3 DNA sequence: TGCAGCGTTGATACGGGCACAGATACGCAGTATTTT. Its protein is CSVDTGTDTQYF.

This clone has only one observation. V and J are TRBV6-1 and TRBJ2-7; 10 positions agree with TRBD2. The CDR3 contains 15 residues. Germline V gives CDR1 MNHNS, CDR2 SASEGT. Unmatched junction bases numbered 7, after V lost 4 bases and J lost 4 bases. CDR3 nucleotide sequence: TGTGCCAGCAGTGCTCTAGCGGGGGACGCATACGAGCAGTACTTC. Amino acid sequence: CASSALAGDAYEQYF.

The chain uses TRBV2 and TRBJ2-3; perhaps TRBD1 as D (6 bases). With 8 bases removed from V and 4 bases from J, the gap between germline ends came to 13 bases. The germline V gene encodes CDR1 SNHLY and CDR2 FYNNEI. CDR3 length: 13 amino acids. CDR3 nucleotides: TGTGCCAGCTACAGGGAATCCCCAGATACGCAGTATTTT. It specifies CASYRESPDTQYF.

This clone appeared a few times. This sequence joins TRBV5-6 and TRBJ1-1; D remains ambiguous. The CDR3 loop spans 11 amino acids. Germline V gene data show CDR1 as SGHDT and CDR2 as YYEEEE. The germline V and J ends were trimmed by 4 bases and 2 bases, with 3 bases remaining between them. In nucleotides, the CDR3 is TGTGCCAGCAGCATAAACACTGAAGCTTTCTTT. This gives the protein CASSINTEAFF.

V is TRBV11-2 and J is TRBJ1-4, with D unresolved. The CDR3 contains 17 residues. The germline V and J ends were trimmed by 4 bases and 0 bases, with 15 bases remaining between them. The germline CDR1 and CDR2 sequences are SGHAT and FQNNGV. The CDR3 DNA is TGTGCCAGCAGCTCCTTACCGACGCGGTCAACTAATGAAAAACTGTTTTTT. Protein sequence: CASSSLPTRSTNEKLFF.